One and the same sample provided the 9 T cell receptor beta chains below, sequenced in a study of CD8+CD57+ T cells in acquired aplastic anemia. Sequencing was done on patients that had shown CD8+CD57+ cell expansion by flow cytometry. The TCR beta profiling, which covered VDJ combination and CDR3 sequence, was carried out using genomic DNA as the template. TCRdb recomputed calls from the reads with MiXCR, one row per CDR3 protein. Of approximately 250,000 distinct CDR3 sequences in the sample, roughly 80% were seen once. Sample: sorted CD4+, CD8+, or CD8+CD57+ T cells (not recorded which) from PBMCs. These receptors all stem from a human donor with aplastic anemia.

This clonotype was picked up many times. The chain couples TRBV12-3 or TRBV12-4 to TRBJ2-1; D unresolved. V lost 7 bases to trimming and J lost 2 bases, with 12 bases between them. CDR3 length: 14 amino acids. The CDR3 is CASTSGSPYNEQFF. The CDR3 nucleotides are TGTGCCAGCACCTCGGGCAGCCCCTACAATGAGCAGTTCTTC.

This chain links TRBV2 with TRBJ1-2; maybe TRBD1 (6 bases). Per the germline V gene, CDR1 is SNHLY and CDR2 is FYNNEI. This CDR3 region has 12 residues. Trimming left V 6 bases short and J 7 bases short, with 12 bases between. CDR3 sequence (DNA): TGTGCCAGCAGACAATTAGGGGGTGGCTACACCTTC. It translates to CASRQLGGGYTF.

The CDR3 bases are TGCGCCAGCCCAGCGTACCAAGAGACCCAGTACTTC. As protein: CASPAYQETQYF. The gene calls are TRBV5-1 and TRBJ2-5; no clear D. The ends were cut back, 7 bases at V and 0 bases at J, with 7 bases in the middle. CDR1 SGHRS and CDR2 YFSETQ come from the germline V gene. CDR3 length: 12 residues.

In regard to this clonotype: Likely a read error: the CDR3 ends without its conserved phenylalanine or tryptophan. The DNA is omitted, as the CDR3 cannot be located on it reliably, and the CDR3 follows TCRdb's listing. V gene TRBV9 combines with J gene TRBJ2-7; the DNA was not used to check the table's D call, TRBD2. The CDR3 length is 13 residues, termini included. Per the germline V gene, CDR1 is SGDLS and CDR2 is YYNGEE. Here the CDR3 reads CASSVEDYPQVNI.

The rearrangement links TRBV12-3 or TRBV12-4 to TRBJ2-7; perhaps TRBD2 as D (6 bases). This CDR3 spans 12 amino acids. The V end was cut by 2 bases, the J end by 7 bases, with 9 bases between. CDR3 in DNA: TGTGCCAGCAGTTTAACCCGGGAGGAGCAGTACTTC. Translating it yields CASSLTREEQYF.

This sequence joins TRBV7-2 and TRBJ2-7, with 8 positions matching TRBD1. The V gene end was trimmed by 5 bases and the J gene end by 0 bases; junction bases not matched to a gene: 6. CDR3 size: 15 residues. From germline, CDR1 is SGHTA and CDR2 FQGNSA. The CDR3 here is CASSTGQVVSYEQYF. CDR3 coding DNA: TGTGCCAGCAGCACGGGACAGGTCGTCTCCTACGAGCAGTACTTC.

This clonotype was detected a few times. This chain connects TRBV7-8 to TRBJ1-1; D gene uncertain. Between the trimmed V and J ends, which lost 2 bases and 13 bases, there was a span of 23 bases. Germline values: CDR1 SGHVS, CDR2 FQNEAQ. The CDR3 is 15 amino acids. The CDR3 sequence is CASSLSGGRDTQYFF. In DNA form, the CDR3 reads TGTGCCAGCAGCTTATCGGGAGGTCGGGATACGCAGTATTTCTTT.

A word on this clonotype: The DNA is left out, because the CDR3 cannot be placed on it with certainty; the CDR3 is given as TCRdb lists it. The CDR3 is CASSFYICSARGRPRREQYF. V gene TRBV7-3 combines with J gene TRBJ2-7; the table's D gene call, TRBD2, was not cross checked with the DNA. The germline V gene encodes CDR1 SGHTA and CDR2 FQGTGA. The CDR3 is 20 amino acids long, termini counted.

As concerns this clonotype: Mismatch with germline at one junction end may stem from a read error. The chain combines TRBV7-8 with TRBJ1-2; D unclear. Germline lookup yields CDR1 SGHVS and CDR2 FQNEAQ. The CDR3 has 13 amino acids. Here the CDR3 DNA reads TGCGCCAGCAGCCTAGGCCTTGCAGGTGGCTCCCCCTTC. It specifies CASSLGLAGGSPF. Using reference TRBV7-8 and TRBJ1-2 for the parts outside the CDR3, the full variable domain is GAGVSQSPRYKVAKRGQDVALRCDPISGHVSLFWYQQALGQGPEFLTYFQNEAQLDKSGLPSDRFFAERPEGSVSTLKIQRTQQEDSAVYLCASSLGLAGGSPFGSGTRLTVV.